The T cell receptor (beta chain) described here comes from a study of T cells in localized non-small cell lung cancer. The study's findings and limits: The appearance of a median roughly 61 of the top 100 tumor clones was seen in adjacent lung.

Produced via immunoSEQ multiplex PCR; TCRdb's table is partial and in-frame only. Among some 39,000 clones listed, about four fifths were seen once. About this clone itself: Its antigen is unidentified.

The TCR sequence derives from a woman between 40 and 69 years old with stage II squamous cell lung carcinoma. This specimen was PBMCs, taken before any cancer treatment.

The CDR3 loop reads CASSPGRGNQPQHF. In DNA, the CDR3 is TGTGCCAGCTCACCGGGCCGGGGCAATCAGCCCCAGCATTTT. The chain uses TRBV18 and TRBJ1-5; D ambiguous. Per germline, CDR1 KGHSH and CDR2 LQKENI. The V end lost 3 bases, the J end lost 2 bases, and 8 bases lay between the germline ends. The CDR3 has 14 residues.